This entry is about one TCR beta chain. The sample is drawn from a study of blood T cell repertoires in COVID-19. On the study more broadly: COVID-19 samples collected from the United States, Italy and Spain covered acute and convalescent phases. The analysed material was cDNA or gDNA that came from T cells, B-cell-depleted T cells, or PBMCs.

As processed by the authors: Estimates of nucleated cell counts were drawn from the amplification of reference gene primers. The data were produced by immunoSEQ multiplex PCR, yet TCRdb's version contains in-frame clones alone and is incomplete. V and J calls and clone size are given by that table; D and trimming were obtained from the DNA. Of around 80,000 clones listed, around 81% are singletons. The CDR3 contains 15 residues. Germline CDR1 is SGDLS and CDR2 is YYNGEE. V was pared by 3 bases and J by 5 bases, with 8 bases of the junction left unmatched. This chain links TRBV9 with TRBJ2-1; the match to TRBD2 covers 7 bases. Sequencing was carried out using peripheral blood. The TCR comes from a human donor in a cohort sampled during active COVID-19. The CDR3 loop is CASSGRLAYDNEQFF. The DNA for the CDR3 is TGTGCCAGCAGCGGACGACTAGCTTATGACAATGAGCAGTTCTTC.